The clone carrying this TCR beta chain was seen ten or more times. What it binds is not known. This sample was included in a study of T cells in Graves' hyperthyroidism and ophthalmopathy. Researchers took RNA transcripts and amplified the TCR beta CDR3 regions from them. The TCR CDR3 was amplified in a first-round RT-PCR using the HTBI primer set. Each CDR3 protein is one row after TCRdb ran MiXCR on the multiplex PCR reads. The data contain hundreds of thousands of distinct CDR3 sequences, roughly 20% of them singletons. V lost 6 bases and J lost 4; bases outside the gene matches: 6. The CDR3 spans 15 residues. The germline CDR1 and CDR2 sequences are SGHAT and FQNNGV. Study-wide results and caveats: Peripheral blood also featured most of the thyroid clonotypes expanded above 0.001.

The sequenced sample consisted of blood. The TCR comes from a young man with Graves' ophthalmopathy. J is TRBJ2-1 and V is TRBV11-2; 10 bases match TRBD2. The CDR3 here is CASSTLAGVYNEQFF. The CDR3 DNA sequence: TGTGCCAGCAGTACTCTAGCGGGGGTATACAATGAGCAGTTCTTC.